This is a list of T cell receptor beta chains from one sample in a study of CD8+ T cells in alopecia areata. Sequenced by immunoSEQ multiplex PCR; TCRdb stores in-frame clones only, minus some. The sample carries some 170,000 clones, roughly 63% recorded once. The sample here was CD4+ T cells sorted from blood, taken between weeks 55 and 70, from a patient treated with tofacitinib. These receptors all come from a human donor with alopecia areata. Both conserved end residues are trimmed from each CDR3. Fields, in order: J gene, V gene, CDR3 protein.

TRBJ1-1,TRBV19,ASGHWNTEAF
TRBJ2-3,TRBV7-2,ASSLDSRRGGDTQY
TRBJ1-1,TRBV19,ASRNTEAF
TRBJ2-3,TRBV2,ASSGDTDTQY
TRBJ2-3,TRBV2,ASGDTGTDTQY
TRBJ1-1,TRBV6-6,ASSYSQGSTEAF
TRBJ2-5,TRBV7-9,ASSSRDREY
TRBJ2-3,TRBV25-1,ASSRSTDTQY
TRBJ2-7,TRBV5-1,ASSRDRSHYEQY
TRBJ2-1,TRBV29-1,SVEIGQVNEQF
TRBJ2-5,TRBV6-5,ASSFGQGVETQY
TRBJ1-6,TRBV2,ASSEAVRSGSPLH
TRBJ2-7,TRBV7-6,ASSPQQGTFSYEQY
TRBJ2-7,TRBV23-1,ASAPTGTVPYEQY
TRBJ2-3,TRBV30,AWSVGTSTDTQY
TRBJ2-5,TRBV4-1,ASSQTAGRQETQY
TRBJ2-4,TRBV5-1,ASSSSGGARGIQY
TRBJ1-1,TRBV6-5,ASSYVQGTLNTEAF
TRBJ1-1,TRBV29-1,SVTGTGGLNTEAF
TRBJ2-5,TRBV28,ASRDPVRGETQY
TRBJ2-3,TRBV30,AGGEDTQY
TRBJ2-7,TRBV27,ASAGNGRTEEQY
TRBJ2-7,TRBV30,AWSVTPGQGYYEQY
TRBJ2-7,TRBV6-1,ASRDRDAEQY
TRBJ1-1,TRBV20-1,SALQSEAF
TRBJ1-5,TRBV6-5,ASSYSNQGNQPQH
TRBJ2-6,TRBV2,ASRDSGANVLT
TRBJ2-6,TRBV5-1,ASSPITGGSGANVLT
TRBJ2-3,TRBV4-2,ASGRGDTQY
TRBJ1-2,TRBV7-9,ASSLLRAGGDVGYT
TRBJ2-7,TRBV5-1,ASSKGTQSSYEQY
TRBJ1-6,TRBV30,ARQGNNSPLH
TRBJ2-7,TRBV2,ASTAGTGFYEQY
TRBJ1-4,TRBV29-1,SVAVSLSEKLF
TRBJ2-7,TRBV29-1,SVEMGRGYEQY
TRBJ2-3,TRBV6-6,ASSYYLDTQY
TRBJ2-5,TRBV2,ASRGLGLGGEETQY
TRBJ2-1,TRBV23-1,ASSPYNGEFGVVYNEQF
TRBJ1-4,TRBV4-2,ASSQGVSSVGEKLF
TRBJ2-5,TRBV5-1,ASSPGQPQETQY
TRBJ2-7,TRBV6-5,ASSFRLAGEYEQY